This T cell receptor (beta chain) was captured by sequencing in a study of metastatic and nonmetastatic thyroid tumors. Overall study: For malignant and benign thyroid patients, tumor or nodule tissue and blood were the sources whose repertoires were compared.

Authors' analysis steps: To classify distant metastasis in papillary thyroid cancer, a model was built from CDR3 differences across clinicopathological groups. Using MiXCR, TCRdb reanalyzed the PCR reads. V and J calls and clone size were set by TCRdb, not the authors. The data show nearly 25,000 clones, roughly an eighth seen once. Until they underwent thyroid surgery, no patient had received any treatment. General study findings and limits: Malignant tumors reportedly showed significantly higher TCR beta diversity than benign nodules in both blood and tumor.

CDR3 length: 13 amino acids. Germline loops: CDR1 MGHRA, CDR2 YSYEKL. This clone was detected ten times or more. The target antigen is unknown. This clone may be a read error of a much larger clone one base away. Distinct nucleotide sequences in the sample also encode this CDR3. The TCR sequence derives from a female donor with papillary thyroid cancer or a benign thyroid nodule (not recorded which). Some clones in this sample may be carry-over from other donors' samples. The genes are TRBV4-1 and TRBJ1-1; no reliable D call. The source material was blood. Here the CDR3 reads CASSRWRNTEAFF. CDR3 in DNA: TGCGCCAGTAGCCGGTGGAGGAACACTGAAGCTTTCTTT.